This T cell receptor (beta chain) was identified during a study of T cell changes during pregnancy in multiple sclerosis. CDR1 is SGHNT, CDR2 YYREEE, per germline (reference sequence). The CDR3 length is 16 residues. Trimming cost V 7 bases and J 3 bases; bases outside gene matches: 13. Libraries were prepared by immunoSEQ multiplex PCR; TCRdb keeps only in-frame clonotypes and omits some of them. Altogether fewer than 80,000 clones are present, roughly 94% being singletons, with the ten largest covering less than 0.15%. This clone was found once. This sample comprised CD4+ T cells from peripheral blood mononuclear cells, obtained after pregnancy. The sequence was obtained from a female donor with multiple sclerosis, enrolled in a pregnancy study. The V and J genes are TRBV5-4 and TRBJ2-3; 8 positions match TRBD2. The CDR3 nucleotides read TGTGCCAGCCATTATCGGACTAGCATCTCGACAGATACGCAGTATTTT. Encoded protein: CASHYRTSISTDTQYF. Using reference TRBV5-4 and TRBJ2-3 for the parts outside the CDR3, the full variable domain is ETGVTQSPTHLIKTRGQQVTLRCSSQSGHNTVSWYQQALGQGPQFIFQYYREEENGRGNFPPRFSGLQFPNYSSELNVNALELDDSALYLCASHYRTSISTDTQYFGPGTRLTVL.